The TCR beta chain described here comes from a study of memory CD4+ T cells and cytomegalovirus serostatus (dated by TCRdb to 2018 to 2020). Regarding the complete study: A total of some 33 healthy Belgian adults, of whom 9 were CMV seropositive and some 25 were CMV seronegative, were included in the cohort. To replicate a published TCR-based CMV serostatus classifier, the researchers sequenced the CD4+ memory TCRbeta repertoires of a Belgian cohort whose cytomegalovirus serostatus was known. The research as a whole found: Only CD4+CD45RO+ memory cells were sequenced, in contrast to the original study, which included naive and memory CD4+ and CD8+ populations. On the Belgian cohort, the classifier based on the original framework reached a median bootstrapped AUC of approximately 0.95, with a 95% CI of 0.76-1.00. For predicting CMV serostatus, the median bootstrapped AUC was 0.95 using the original framework and less than 0.93 using a US-trained random forest. The results were read as suggesting that the CMV-associated TCR signature is, for the most part, present in the CD4+ memory repertoire. Among the 150 to 200 previously reported CMV-associated TCRbeta sequences, approximately 67 showed up in the CD4+ memory repertoires, with each one found in between one and five individuals.

The CDR3 holds 16 amino acids from the cysteine to the phenylalanine. Kept here is only the CDR3 DNA, which spans 48 bases and is read in frame from base 1. The germline V gene (reference sequence) supplies CDR1 SEHNR and CDR2 FQNEAQ. V drops 6 bases and J drops 1 base, leaving 16 bases in between. Worth noting for this clone: There is no known antigen for this receptor. Qualities for individual bases were not recorded, and no much larger clone is one base off.

Single viable CD3+CD4+CD8-CD45RO+ cells were sorted as memory CD4+ T cells on a FACSAria II. CMV serostatus was determined using a Roche Elecsys assay that detects serum IgG against CMV pp150, pp28, p38 and p52. Following thawing, total CD4+ T cells were enriched through positive selection using CD4 magnetic microbeads. The samples came from a different study that was designed specifically to examine the CD4+ T cell memory repertoire. Peripheral blood mononuclear cells were isolated and cryopreserved following standard operating procedures; serum was stored at -80 °C. Staining used CD3-PerCP (BW264/56), CD4-APC (RPA-T4), CD45RO-PE (UCHT1) and CD8-Pacific Orange (3B5) antibodies, with Sytox blue excluding non-viable cells. Genomic DNA was extracted from sorted cells with the Quick-DNA Microprep Kit. TCRbeta DNA was amplified with the immunoSEQ hsTCRbeta kit following the manufacturer's protocol. An Illumina MiSeq instrument was used to sequence the TCRbeta libraries. On the authors' methods: Removing out-of-frame sequences left under 2.5 million distinct TCRbeta sequences, an average of around 67,000 per individual. Each individual was scored according to the count of some 160 previously reported CMV-associated TCRbeta sequences and the total productive distinct TCRbeta count. A beta-binomial model was reimplemented in Python, and scikit-learn random forests with default parameters were trained on US cohort data. Classifier performance on the Belgian cohort was reported as the median AUC with percentile confidence intervals calculated over 10,000 bootstrap iterations. This is the immuneACCESS table as TCRdb keeps it, with only in-frame sequences that have V and J called. A part of the clones is gone; compared with another copy, unresolved V genes explain less than half, and the rest is unexplained. The V and J calls and clone size come from that table; D and trimming were worked out from the DNA. In all, the sample holds 48,000 or so clones, and roughly 73% of those were seen once. The ten largest clones capture 0.7% to 0.8% of the sample.

The sequence came from an adult in good health and CMV-seronegative. Sequencing was done on a sample of memory CD4+ T cells from blood. The chain is encoded by TRBV7-9 joined to TRBJ2-1; the D element could tentatively be TRBD1 or TRBD2, as 5 bases agree for each. The nucleotide sequence reads as follows: TGTGCCAGCAGTCGAGGGACGGGGCGGTCCTACAATGAGCAGTTCTTC. Its protein is CASSRGTGRSYNEQFF.